The present T cell receptor beta chain was sequenced within a study of cytomegalovirus exposure and HLA in healthy donors. Study conclusions and caveats: According to the study, around 180 TCR beta chains were cytomegalovirus-associated.

The donors were part of the validation cohort, which consisted of under 150 subjects and was separate from the first cohort of several hundred subjects. The CDR3 consists of 15 residues. V was clipped by 0 bases and J by 3 bases, with 13 bases between them. Germline CDR1 is SGDLS and CDR2 is YYNGEE. As concerns this clone: Its antigen remains unknown.

Clones were read by immunoSEQ multiplex PCR, and TCRdb kept only the in-frame ones, dropping some. This table holds 130,000 to 150,000 clones, approximately 86% found once. The TCR originated in a man younger than 35 in good health and CMV-seropositive. This chain joins TRBV9 and TRBJ2-7, with D tentatively TRBD1 (5 bases). Sequencing was performed on PBMCs. The CDR3 nucleotides read TGTGCCAGCAGCGTAGCACAAGGGGCGAGCTACGAGCAGTACTTC. Translated, it gives CASSVAQGASYEQYF.